This paragraph covers one T cell receptor (beta chain) sequence. The antigen it recognizes is unknown. Per-base quality was not reported, and no clone a single base away is much larger than it. The germline V gene gives CDR1 as SGHDT and CDR2 as YYEEEE. Measured from the cysteine to the phenylalanine, the CDR3 is 14 residues long. Only CDR3 DNA remains: 42 bases, in frame from the first base. Here V drops 0 bases and J drops 10 bases, and the junction holds 3 bases not matched to any gene. The entry originates in a study of blood T cell repertoires in COVID-19 (dated by TCRdb to 2018 to 2020). Study-wide context: Samples from collaborators originated in the United States, Italy and Spain and spanned both the acute and convalescent phases of COVID-19. The material from the prospective study consisted of cDNA or gDNA derived from T cells, B-cell-depleted T cells, or PBMCs. Deeply sampled blood TCRbeta repertoires from subjects exposed to, actively infected with, or recovered from COVID-19 were included in the dataset. The repertoires were released in a freely available public database intended as a resource for research on the immune response to SARS-CoV-2. The samples were drawn from two sources: the first 160 participants of the ongoing ImmuneRACE study, and 950 to 1,500 subjects contributed by 6 global collaborators. The sample metadata nearly always contained a de-identified subject ID, COVID-19 status, age in years and sex. Where HLA class I and class II types were available, the types were taken from metadata supplied by the sample provider, not from assay-based typing.

Summary of the overall study and its limitations: Clinical and demographic metadata were provided uncurated, with the amount varying by source and participant.

The immunoSEQ Assay, a bias-controlled multiplex PCR, was used to amplify TCRbeta CDR3 regions from genomic DNA. Per the original workflow: Nucleated cell counts per sample were estimated from amplification of reference gene primers within the assay. To quantify the absolute abundance of each unique TCRbeta CDR3 rearrangement, sequence reads were collapsed and filtered. Productive Simpson clonality was computed per sample as the square root of Simpson's diversity index over productive rearrangements. Here the immuneACCESS table is served through TCRdb, limited to in-frame sequences with V and J called. Missing clones are a known gap in these copies; in checked studies unresolved V genes cover under half, and the rest lacks a known reason. That table is the source of V, J and clone size, and D and trimming were worked out from the DNA. Recorded for this sample are 95,000 to 120,000 clones; roughly 84% of them occurred a single time. The ten biggest clones cover about 8.1% of the sample.

Each collaborating institution followed its own protocols to collect whole blood in K2EDTA tubes. For TCRbeta analysis, collaborator samples were shipped as frozen whole blood, as isolated PBMCs, or as DNA extracted from either sample type. Material for sequencing was peripheral blood. Recombination joined TRBV5-6 with TRBJ1-4, and TRBD1 matches 10 of the central bases. The TCR sequence derives from a woman in her thirties or forties with acute or convalescent COVID-19. The CDR3 in this case is CASSLGQGAGKLFF. The nucleotide sequence reads TGTGCCAGCAGCTTGGGACAGGGGGCAGGAAAACTGTTTTTT.